This entry is about one TCR beta chain. The target of this receptor is not known. No clone much larger than this one lies a single base away; base qualities are absent. Receptor libraries were prepared by the immunoSEQ multiplex PCR assay. TCRdb provides this immuneACCESS table in a form limited to in-frame rearrangements. Some clones are lacking; in checked studies, under half of them reflect an unresolved V gene, and why the rest are absent is not known. The sample table lists about 40,000 clones, about 91% of them with a count of one. The ten largest clones take up just under 0.5% of the sample. Sequences SGHTA (CDR1) and FQGNSA (CDR2) are obtained from the germline V gene. The CDR3 runs 16 residues from the cysteine to the phenylalanine. Of all the DNA, just the CDR3 is kept, 48 bases in frame from base 1. V and J are truncated by 3 bases and 2 bases respectively, leaving an intervening sequence of 16 bases.

This entry comes from a study of T cell changes during pregnancy in multiple sclerosis (dated by TCRdb to between 2017 and 2020). A note on the overall study: The study examined how the T cell repertoire changed over the course of pregnancy in women with multiple sclerosis.

The rearranged segments are TRBV7-2 and TRBJ2-5; tentative D gene TRBD1, with 6 bases matching. The TCR originated in a female donor in good health, enrolled as a control in a pregnancy study. Sequencing was performed on CD4+ T cells from peripheral blood mononuclear cells, taken in the second trimester of pregnancy. The sequenced DNA is TGTGCCAGCAGCTTGGGGTCAAGGACAGCACAAGAGACCCAGTACTTC. Its amino acids are CASSLGSRTAQETQYF.